The T cell receptor (beta chain) described here comes from a study of response to subunit inactivated influenza vaccine. TCRdb re-derived calls from the RT-PCR reads in MiXCR, one entry per CDR3 protein. The profile shows a few hundred thousand distinct CDR3 sequences, approximately 21% of them singletons. CDR3 length equals 14 residues. Germline assignment: CDR1 DFQATT and CDR2 SNEGSKA (reference sequence). With 8 bases clipped from V and 7 bases from J, the junction kept 11 bases outside the gene matches. This clonotype was observed a handful of times. Its antigen is unknown. General study points: The authors put forward the suggestion that each seasonal influenza vaccination may bring in only a limited number of new T cells.

This specimen consisted of PBMCs from blood, obtained 21 months after vaccination. This receptor was identified in a man between 50 and 69 years old who received an inactivated influenza vaccine. The rearrangement joins TRBV20-1 to TRBJ1-6; 7 bases align to TRBD1. The CDR3 DNA reads as TGCAGTACTAAAACCGGGACAGTAAATTCACCCCTCCACTTT. As protein: CSTKTGTVNSPLHF.